This T cell receptor beta chain was identified in a study of shared clonotypes between healthy human individuals. Profiling relied on immunoSEQ multiplex PCR, and the TCRdb table lists in-frame clones only, not all of them. Among more than 2 million clones, just under 95% were seen once, and the ten largest hold 1.5% to 2%. The naive CD8 subset, CD45RO-negative cells positively selected for CCR7, excluded terminally differentiated effector memory CD45RA+ cells. CDR3 length equals 13 residues. Trimming shortened V by 5 bases and J by 4 bases, and 12 bases separated the two germline ends. Germline loops: CDR1 MNHEY, CDR2 SMNVEV (reference sequence).

What was sequenced was naive CD8+ T cells from PBMCs. This chain links TRBV27 with TRBJ2-7; no clear D gene. The source is a young man in good health. Some clones in this sample may be carry-over from other donors' samples. Here the CDR3 reads CASSPPDRYEQYF. In DNA, the CDR3 is TGTGCCAGCAGTCCCCCGGACCGGTACGAGCAGTACTTC.